This is a list of T cell receptor beta chains from one sample in a study of neurological immune-mediated disorders. MiXCR, run by TCRdb on the 5' RACE reads, gives a single entry per CDR3 protein. This sample has roughly 20,000 distinct CDR3 sequences, with 6.5% to 9% found just once. Material: CD8+ T cells from blood. The receptors come from a woman in her 30s with HTLV-1-associated myelopathy (HAM/TSP). Each CDR3 is given with its conserved first and last residue. Fields, in order: D gene, clone size, V gene, J gene, CDR3 length, CDR3 protein, CDR3 DNA. A D gene is named only where the DNA matches it firmly. Clone size is given for some rows only: seen once, a few or many times, or a class if the clone is expanded.

D gene: TRBD1
clone size: medium-sized
V gene: TRBV20-1
J gene: TRBJ2-3
CDR3 length: 15
CDR3 protein: CSARAGTGDADTQYF
CDR3 DNA: TGCAGTGCTAGAGCCGGGACAGGGGATGCAGATACGCAGTATTTT

D gene: .
clone size: many
V gene: TRBV3-1
J gene: TRBJ1-1
CDR3 length: 17
CDR3 protein: CASSQVTGARYNTEAFF
CDR3 DNA: TGTGCCAGCAGCCAAGTGACGGGGGCGCGGTATAACACTGAAGCTTTCTTT

D gene: .
clone size: .
V gene: TRBV10-3
J gene: TRBJ2-7
CDR3 length: 15
CDR3 protein: CAISEGGPRSYEQYF
CDR3 DNA: TGTGCCATCAGTGAGGGAGGTCCGCGGTCTTACGAGCAGTACTTC

D gene: .
clone size: many
V gene: TRBV19
J gene: TRBJ1-5
CDR3 length: 15
CDR3 protein: CASSIRETSYQPQHF
CDR3 DNA: TGTGCCAGTAGTATAAGGGAGACATCCTATCAGCCCCAGCATTTT

D gene: .
clone size: many
V gene: TRBV5-6
J gene: TRBJ1-1
CDR3 length: 13
CDR3 protein: CASSPGEYTEAFF
CDR3 DNA: TGTGCCAGCAGCCCCGGGGAGTACACTGAAGCTTTCTTT

D gene: TRBD2
clone size: many
V gene: TRBV20-1
J gene: TRBJ2-3
CDR3 length: 16
CDR3 protein: CSARDRYSGGTDTQYF
CDR3 DNA: TGCAGTGCTAGAGATCGTTACAGCGGGGGTACAGATACGCAGTATTTT

D gene: .
clone size: many
V gene: TRBV7-3
J gene: TRBJ2-6
CDR3 length: 18
CDR3 protein: CASSSGPDTRSGANVLTF
CDR3 DNA: TGTGCCAGCAGCTCCGGACCGGACACCCGCTCTGGGGCCAACGTCCTGACTTTC

D gene: .
clone size: many
V gene: TRBV2
J gene: TRBJ2-2
CDR3 length: 15
CDR3 protein: CASSEDSTNTGELFF
CDR3 DNA: TGTGCCAGCAGTGAGGACAGCACGAACACCGGGGAGCTGTTTTTT

D gene: .
clone size: many
V gene: TRBV13
J gene: TRBJ1-1
CDR3 length: 12
CDR3 protein: CASSVIRFEAFF
CDR3 DNA: TGTGCCAGCAGCGTAATTAGGTTTGAAGCTTTCTTT

D gene: .
clone size: many
V gene: TRBV7-9
J gene: TRBJ2-7
CDR3 length: 14
CDR3 protein: CASSLGAQPYEQYF
CDR3 DNA: TGTGCCAGCAGCTTAGGGGCCCAGCCCTACGAGCAGTACTTC

D gene: TRBD1
clone size: many
V gene: TRBV5-1
J gene: TRBJ2-7
CDR3 length: 13
CDR3 protein: CASSRDRGYEQYF
CDR3 DNA: TGCGCCAGCAGCCGGGACAGGGGGTACGAGCAGTACTTC

D gene: TRBD2
clone size: many
V gene: TRBV7-9
J gene: TRBJ2-3
CDR3 length: 18
CDR3 protein: CASSSRVKEGGSTDTQYF
CDR3 DNA: TGTGCCAGCAGCTCCCGGGTCAAGGAGGGAGGGAGCACAGATACGCAGTATTTT

D gene: .
clone size: many
V gene: TRBV7-2
J gene: TRBJ1-1
CDR3 length: 16
CDR3 protein: CASSRYREAMNTEAFF
CDR3 DNA: TGTGCCAGCAGCCGCTACAGGGAGGCGATGAACACTGAAGCTTTCTTT

D gene: .
clone size: many
V gene: TRBV5-1
J gene: TRBJ2-3
CDR3 length: 13
CDR3 protein: CASLETSTDTQYF
CDR3 DNA: TGCGCCAGCCTGGAGACCAGCACAGATACGCAGTATTTT

D gene: .
clone size: many
V gene: TRBV20-1
J gene: TRBJ1-2
CDR3 length: 13
CDR3 protein: CSAPREINYGYTF
CDR3 DNA: TGCAGTGCTCCCAGGGAGATTAACTATGGCTACACCTTC

D gene: .
clone size: many
V gene: TRBV6-5
J gene: TRBJ1-2
CDR3 length: 14
CDR3 protein: CASSTTGASYGYTF
CDR3 DNA: TGTGCCAGCAGTACAACGGGGGCTAGCTATGGCTACACCTTC

D gene: TRBD2
clone size: .
V gene: TRBV29-1
J gene: TRBJ2-3
CDR3 length: 16
CDR3 protein: CSVEDLRTRSTDTQYF
CDR3 DNA: TGCAGTGTTGAAGATTTAAGGACTAGGAGCACAGATACGCAGTATTTT

D gene: .
clone size: many
V gene: TRBV7-9
J gene: TRBJ1-1
CDR3 length: 14
CDR3 protein: CASSSRDTWAEAFF
CDR3 DNA: TGTGCCAGCAGCTCTAGGGACACCTGGGCTGAAGCTTTCTTT

D gene: .
clone size: many
V gene: TRBV29-1
J gene: TRBJ2-2
CDR3 length: 11
CDR3 protein: CSVDSTGELFF
CDR3 DNA: TGCAGCGTTGACTCAACCGGGGAGCTGTTTTTT

D gene: .
clone size: many
V gene: TRBV5-1
J gene: TRBJ2-7
CDR3 length: 14
CDR3 protein: CASSLVRGSGEQYF
CDR3 DNA: TGCGCCAGCAGCTTGGTCCGAGGGTCCGGGGAGCAGTACTTC

D gene: .
clone size: many
V gene: TRBV5-1
J gene: TRBJ2-7
CDR3 length: 16
CDR3 protein: CASSFPRAGGLYEQYF
CDR3 DNA: TGCGCCAGCAGCTTTCCGAGGGCGGGCGGGTTATACGAGCAGTACTTC

D gene: .
clone size: .
V gene: TRBV11-2
J gene: TRBJ2-7
CDR3 length: 11
CDR3 protein: CASSLSNEQYF
CDR3 DNA: TGTGCCAGCAGCTTAAGCAACGAGCAGTACTTC

D gene: .
clone size: few
V gene: TRBV10-3
J gene: TRBJ2-5
CDR3 length: 13
CDR3 protein: CAISADSQETKYF
CDR3 DNA: TGTGCCATCAGTGCCGACAGCCAAGAGACCAAGTACTTC

D gene: .
clone size: .
V gene: TRBV5-4
J gene: TRBJ1-1
CDR3 length: 14
CDR3 protein: CASSLGNLNTEAFF
CDR3 DNA: TGTGCCAGCAGCTTGGGGAACCTGAACACTGAAGCTTTCTTT

D gene: .
clone size: many
V gene: TRBV20-1
J gene: TRBJ1-1
CDR3 length: 14
CDR3 protein: CSARREELNTEAFF
CDR3 DNA: TGCAGTGCTCGACGGGAGGAGCTGAACACTGAAGCTTTCTTT

D gene: .
clone size: many
V gene: TRBV9
J gene: TRBJ2-3
CDR3 length: 17
CDR3 protein: CASSVEVGSSVFDTQYF
CDR3 DNA: TGTGCCAGCAGCGTAGAAGTCGGCAGTAGTGTATTCGATACGCAGTATTTT

D gene: .
clone size: many
V gene: TRBV20-1
J gene: TRBJ1-2
CDR3 length: 15
CDR3 protein: CSARDLAEGPYGYTF
CDR3 DNA: TGCAGTGCTAGAGATTTGGCGGAGGGGCCCTATGGCTACACCTTC

D gene: .
clone size: large
V gene: TRBV15
J gene: TRBJ2-3
CDR3 length: 14
CDR3 protein: CATSRGADPNTQYF
CDR3 DNA: TGTGCCACCAGCAGAGGGGCTGATCCGAATACGCAGTATTTT

D gene: .
clone size: many
V gene: TRBV20-1
J gene: TRBJ2-3
CDR3 length: 13
CDR3 protein: CSARVKFTDTQYF
CDR3 DNA: TGCAGTGCTAGAGTCAAGTTCACAGATACGCAGTATTTT

D gene: .
clone size: many
V gene: TRBV12-3/TRBV12-4
J gene: TRBJ1-1
CDR3 length: 12
CDR3 protein: CASSSMDTEAFF
CDR3 DNA: TGTGCCAGCAGTTCAATGGACACTGAAGCTTTCTTT

D gene: .
clone size: .
V gene: TRBV30
J gene: TRBJ2-7
CDR3 length: 14
CDR3 protein: CAWSVKPYGGEQYF
CDR3 DNA: TGTGCCTGGAGTGTTAAGCCTTACGGGGGCGAGCAGTACTTC

D gene: .
clone size: many
V gene: TRBV14
J gene: TRBJ2-7
CDR3 length: 16
CDR3 protein: CASSQEALTSSYEQYF
CDR3 DNA: TGTGCCAGCAGCCAAGAGGCACTAACGAGCTCCTACGAGCAGTACTTC

D gene: .
clone size: many
V gene: TRBV20-1
J gene: TRBJ1-6
CDR3 length: 18
CDR3 protein: CSARDSFRRGSYNSPLHF
CDR3 DNA: TGCAGTGCTAGAGACTCCTTCCGTAGGGGCTCCTATAATTCACCCCTCCACTTT

D gene: .
clone size: many
V gene: TRBV7-8
J gene: TRBJ2-1
CDR3 length: 15
CDR3 protein: CASSLAREPYNEQFF
CDR3 DNA: TGTGCCAGCAGCTTAGCCCGTGAACCCTACAATGAGCAGTTCTTC

D gene: .
clone size: many
V gene: TRBV5-1
J gene: TRBJ1-1
CDR3 length: 14
CDR3 protein: CASSLRVSNTEAFF
CDR3 DNA: TGCGCCAGCAGCCTCCGGGTCTCGAACACTGAAGCTTTCTTT

D gene: .
clone size: medium-sized
V gene: TRBV5-1
J gene: TRBJ2-7
CDR3 length: 14
CDR3 protein: CASTSSPGSYEQYF
CDR3 DNA: TGCGCCAGCACATCTTCTCCAGGGTCCTACGAGCAGTACTTC

D gene: TRBD1
clone size: many
V gene: TRBV4-1
J gene: TRBJ1-2
CDR3 length: 18
CDR3 protein: CASSPEFAGQGAFYGYTF
CDR3 DNA: TGCGCCAGCAGTCCAGAGTTTGCGGGACAGGGGGCTTTCTATGGCTACACCTTC

D gene: .
clone size: many
V gene: TRBV20-1
J gene: TRBJ2-1
CDR3 length: 13
CDR3 protein: CSGKGAWGDEQFF
CDR3 DNA: TGCAGTGGGAAAGGTGCCTGGGGGGATGAGCAGTTCTTC